The source of this T cell receptor beta chain is a study of blood T cell repertoires in COVID-19. Across the whole study: The United States, Italy and Spain supplied acute and convalescent COVID-19 samples.

Measured with immunoSEQ multiplex PCR; TCRdb has only the in-frame clones, and not every one. The sample shows around 120,000 clones, 55% to 70% of them seen only once. The source of this sequence is a woman in her seventies with acute or convalescent COVID-19. The sequencing sample was made of peripheral blood.

CDR3 protein: CASSEMQRGGQPQHF. CDR3 in DNA: TGTGCCAGCAGTGAAATGCAGAGGGGGGGTCAGCCCCAGCATTTT. The chain links TRBV6-1 to TRBJ1-5; D possibly corresponds to TRBD1 (6 bases). Germline loops: CDR1 MNHNS, CDR2 SASEGT. V was cut by 2 bases and J by 6 bases, with 14 bases left in between. The CDR3 has 15 amino acids.